Listed below are T cell receptor beta chains from one sample, sequenced in a study of pediatric ulcerative colitis. Some clones are missing from TCRdb's copy, which holds only in-frame ones; the method was immunoSEQ multiplex PCR. The sample lists 60,000 to 75,000 clones; about 80% were seen once. Source material: blood. All receptors come from a boy between 5 and 17 years old with moderate ulcerative colitis. Both conserved end residues are part of each CDR3. The D gene is left open where the match is weak. Where a row states a size, it is once, few, many or the class of an expanded clone; other rows omit it.

length	J	D	V	size	CDR3	DNA
16	TRBJ2-7	NA	TRBV5-1	NA	CASSLVAGGPQYEQYF	TGCGCCAGCAGCTTGGTGGCAGGGGGGCCCCAATACGAGCAGTACTTC
14	TRBJ2-7	TRBD1	TRBV13	NA	CASSRGQGSYEQYF	TGTGCCAGCAGTCGAGGACAGGGTTCCTACGAGCAGTACTTC
13	TRBJ1-1	NA	TRBV27	NA	CASSHTWDTEAFF	TGTGCCAGCAGTCATACTTGGGACACTGAAGCTTTCTTT
17	TRBJ1-6	TRBD1	TRBV14	few	CASSPKGQAGGNSPLHF	TGTGCCAGCAGCCCAAAGGGACAGGCGGGGGGTAATTCACCCCTCCACTTT
15	TRBJ2-7	TRBD1	TRBV13	NA	CASSPPRGQPYEQYF	TGTGCCAGCAGCCCTCCCAGGGGGCAACCCTACGAGCAGTACTTC
14	TRBJ2-3	NA	TRBV6-5	NA	CASRTGSSTDTQYF	TGTGCCAGCAGAACAGGGTCTAGCACAGATACGCAGTATTTT
17	TRBJ2-5	TRBD2	TRBV9	NA	CASSVIPTSGRAGTQYF	TGTGCCAGCAGCGTAATTCCAACTAGCGGGAGGGCCGGGACCCAGTACTTC
16	TRBJ1-4	NA	TRBV27	few	CASRYTRPGFREKLFF	TGTGCCAGCAGATATACACGACCGGGATTTCGGGAAAAACTGTTTTTT
14	TRBJ2-1	TRBD2	TRBV29-1	NA	CSTPGLAGYNEQFF	TGCAGCACACCCGGACTAGCGGGGTACAATGAGCAGTTCTTC
13	TRBJ1-2	TRBD1	TRBV7-2	NA	CASSSPDRPGYTF	TGTGCCAGCAGCTCCCCGGACAGGCCGGGCTACACCTTC
16	TRBJ1-5	TRBD1	TRBV6-1	NA	CASSELGTGVNQPQHF	TGTGCCAGCAGTGAACTAGGGACAGGGGTTAATCAGCCCCAGCATTTT
15	TRBJ2-1	TRBD2	TRBV7-6	NA	CASSRGLAGGPVQFF	TGTGCCAGCAGCCGGGGACTAGCGGGGGGGCCTGTGCAGTTCTTC
14	TRBJ2-3	NA	TRBV9	NA	CASSVSSVADTQYF	TGTGCCAGCAGCGTCAGTTCTGTGGCAGATACGCAGTATTTT
11	TRBJ2-7	NA	TRBV29-1	few	CSVDSGYEQYF	TGCAGCGTTGACTCCGGGTACGAGCAGTACTTC
15	TRBJ1-1	TRBD1	TRBV16	NA	CASSQLDRGRPEAFF	TGTGCCAGCAGCCAATTGGACAGGGGCCGCCCTGAAGCTTTCTTT
15	TRBJ2-3	TRBD2	TRBV4-1	NA	CASSQEGGLVNTQYF	TGCGCCAGCAGCCAAGAGGGGGGGTTGGTAAATACGCAGTATTTT
17	TRBJ1-5	NA	TRBV19	NA	CASTTSMSGYSNQPQHF	TGTGCCAGTACCACCTCCATGTCGGGCTATAGCAATCAGCCCCAGCATTTT
16	TRBJ2-6	NA	TRBV29-1	NA	CSATGDSYSGANVLTF	TGCAGCGCTACCGGAGACAGCTACTCTGGGGCCAACGTCCTGACTTTC
16	TRBJ2-1	NA	TRBV2	NA	CASSEETKRPYNEQFF	TGTGCCAGCAGTGAAGAGACGAAGCGACCTTACAATGAGCAGTTCTTC
15	TRBJ1-5	NA	TRBV19	once	CASTLRGDSNQPQHF	TGTGCCAGTACCCTAAGGGGAGATAGCAATCAGCCCCAGCATTTT
16	TRBJ1-4	TRBD1	TRBV6-1	NA	CASSEPPGQSNEKLFF	TGTGCCAGCAGTGAACCACCGGGACAGTCTAATGAAAAACTGTTTTTT
16	TRBJ2-2	TRBD2	TRBV7-2	NA	CASSQKSGGMGGELFF	TGTGCCAGCAGCCAAAAAAGCGGGGGGATGGGCGGGGAGCTGTTTTTT
15	TRBJ2-7	TRBD2	TRBV18	NA	CASSPKASGAYEQYF	TGTGCCAGCTCACCTAAAGCTAGCGGAGCCTACGAGCAGTACTTC
15	TRBJ2-5	NA	TRBV7-7	NA	CASSLDEAEQETQYF	TGTGCCAGCAGCTTAGACGAGGCAGAACAAGAGACCCAGTACTTC
18	TRBJ1-3	TRBD1	TRBV25-1	few	CASSESVARGLSGNTIYF	TGTGCCAGCAGTGAATCGGTGGCCAGGGGGCTTTCTGGAAACACCATATATTTT
14	TRBJ2-7	NA	TRBV7-9	NA	CASSSKTDRYEQYF	TGTGCCAGCAGCTCCAAGACAGATAGGTACGAGCAGTACTTC
15	TRBJ2-5	NA	TRBV14	NA	CASSLLRDTQETQYF	TGTGCCAGCAGCCTTCTCCGGGACACCCAAGAGACCCAGTACTTC
14	TRBJ1-2	NA	TRBV6-6	NA	CASRARGRNYGYTF	TGTGCCAGCAGGGCCCGTGGCAGAAACTATGGCTACACCTTC
16	TRBJ1-1	NA	TRBV5-1	NA	CASSDGRGILVTEAFF	TGCGCCAGCAGCGATGGACGGGGAATTTTGGTCACTGAAGCTTTCTTT
15	TRBJ1-5	NA	TRBV5-5	NA	CASSLQWGPSQPQHF	TGTGCCAGCAGCTTGCAGTGGGGACCGAGTCAGCCCCAGCATTTT
13	TRBJ2-7	NA	TRBV29-1	NA	CSAVWGARYEQYF	TGCAGTGCAGTATGGGGGGCGCGGTACGAGCAGTACTTC
16	TRBJ2-2	TRBD2	TRBV9	NA	CASSVGPTSDTGELFF	TGTGCCAGCAGCGTTGGCCCCACTAGCGACACCGGGGAGCTGTTTTTT
15	TRBJ2-1	NA	TRBV7-3	NA	CASSFKGQGYNEQFF	TGTGCCAGCAGCTTTAAGGGCCAGGGCTACAATGAGCAGTTCTTC
16	TRBJ2-7	NA	TRBV11-1	NA	CASSLVSGDGAYEQYF	TGTGCCAGCAGCTTAGTTTCAGGAGACGGAGCCTACGAGCAGTACTTC
14	TRBJ2-5	TRBD1	TRBV19	NA	CASSPRTGTETQYF	TGTGCCAGTAGTCCCCGGACAGGGACGGAGACCCAGTACTTC
13	TRBJ2-3	NA	TRBV5-1	NA	CASSSHRTDTQYF	TGCGCCAGCAGCTCCCACAGGACAGATACGCAGTATTTT
14	TRBJ2-7	NA	TRBV7-9	few	CASSKDRVLHEQYF	TGTGCCAGCAGCAAGGACCGGGTACTCCACGAGCAGTACTTC
13	TRBJ1-2	TRBD1	TRBV30	NA	CAWMAQGDYGYTF	TGTGCCTGGATGGCCCAGGGGGACTATGGCTACACCTTC
15	TRBJ1-4	TRBD1	TRBV7-9	NA	CASSPRTGDNEKLFF	TGTGCCAGCAGCCCCCGGACAGGGGATAATGAAAAACTGTTTTTT
14	TRBJ1-2	NA	TRBV18	NA	CASSPKPGWGGYTF	TGTGCCAGCTCACCAAAGCCAGGGTGGGGTGGCTACACCTTC
16	TRBJ2-7	TRBD1	TRBV7-9	NA	CASSRITGTGSYEQYF	TGTGCCAGCAGCCGAATCACCGGGACAGGCTCCTACGAGCAGTACTTC
15	TRBJ2-1	TRBD2	TRBV9	NA	CASSVRGGAFNEQFF	TGTGCCAGCAGCGTACGCGGGGGGGCCTTTAATGAGCAGTTCTTC
13	TRBJ1-4	NA	TRBV28	NA	CASSIVPNEKLFF	TGTGCCAGCAGCATCGTTCCTAATGAAAAACTGTTTTTT
14	TRBJ1-3	NA	TRBV6-1	NA	CASSGRGLRNTIYF	TGTGCCAGCAGTGGTCGGGGTCTCCGAAACACCATATATTTT
18	TRBJ2-7	TRBD2	TRBV19	NA	CASSIDGAGGRGPYEQYF	TGTGCCAGTAGTATAGACGGGGCGGGGGGCCGTGGACCCTACGAGCAGTACTTC
16	TRBJ2-5	NA	TRBV28	NA	CASSLYGGVRGKTQYF	TGTGCCAGCAGTTTATACGGCGGGGTCAGGGGAAAGACCCAGTACTTC
14	TRBJ1-1	NA	TRBV5-1	NA	CASSLAAANTEAFF	TGCGCCAGCAGCTTGGCGGCCGCGAACACTGAAGCTTTCTTT
14	TRBJ1-2	NA	TRBV19	NA	CASSLGNYNYGYTF	TGTGCCAGTAGTTTAGGGAACTATAACTATGGCTACACCTTC
15	TRBJ1-2	TRBD1	TRBV9	NA	CASSLRQGVNYGYTF	TGTGCCAGCAGCCTAAGACAGGGCGTAAACTATGGCTACACCTTC
16	TRBJ2-7	TRBD2	TRBV13	NA	CASSLGTSGGFYEQYF	TGTGCCAGCAGCTTAGGGACTAGCGGGGGGTTTTACGAGCAGTACTTC
13	TRBJ1-5	NA	TRBV2	NA	CASRGDSNQPQHF	TGTGCCAGCAGAGGGGATAGCAATCAGCCCCAGCATTTT
15	TRBJ2-2	NA	TRBV5-8	few	CASSLGLVPTGELFF	TGTGCCAGCAGCTTAGGTCTGGTTCCCACCGGGGAGCTGTTTTTT
13	TRBJ2-1	NA	TRBV10-2	NA	CASKGTRYNEQFF	TGCGCCAGCAAAGGGACTCGATACAATGAGCAGTTCTTC
16	TRBJ2-7	NA	TRBV9	NA	CASSPASTFQQYEQYF	TGTGCCAGCAGCCCCGCTAGTACCTTTCAACAGTACGAGCAGTACTTC
17	TRBJ1-3	NA	TRBV7-9	few	CASSLRGVGKAGNTIYF	TGTGCCAGCAGCTTACGCGGTGTGGGGAAGGCTGGAAACACCATATATTTT